A single TCR beta chain is shown here with its context. The data derive from a study of blood T cell repertoires in COVID-19. Study details: Sources were T cells, B-cell-depleted T cells, or PBMCs; the material itself was cDNA or gDNA.

Germline CDR1 MNHEY, CDR2 SMNVEV (reference sequence). Trimming left V 1 base short and J 4 bases short, with 25 bases between. This CDR3 contains 20 residues. In the authors' workflow: Scientists estimated how many nucleated cells there were by amplifying reference gene primers. The repertoire was sequenced with immunoSEQ multiplex PCR; TCRdb's copy has only in-frame clones and lacks some. V, J and clone size reflect that table, while D and trimming were determined from the DNA. The sample lists roughly 120,000 clones, about 90% seen once, with around 4.4% in the top ten. This receptor was obtained from a human donor in a cohort sampled during active COVID-19. The sample comprised peripheral blood. V gene TRBV27 combines with J gene TRBJ2-2; D may be TRBD1 (6 bases). Written as DNA, the CDR3 is TGTGCCAGCAGTTTATGGCCCCCCCACGCCTCCAGGGGCGGCACCGGGGAGCTGTTTTTT. It is translated as CASSLWPPHASRGGTGELFF.